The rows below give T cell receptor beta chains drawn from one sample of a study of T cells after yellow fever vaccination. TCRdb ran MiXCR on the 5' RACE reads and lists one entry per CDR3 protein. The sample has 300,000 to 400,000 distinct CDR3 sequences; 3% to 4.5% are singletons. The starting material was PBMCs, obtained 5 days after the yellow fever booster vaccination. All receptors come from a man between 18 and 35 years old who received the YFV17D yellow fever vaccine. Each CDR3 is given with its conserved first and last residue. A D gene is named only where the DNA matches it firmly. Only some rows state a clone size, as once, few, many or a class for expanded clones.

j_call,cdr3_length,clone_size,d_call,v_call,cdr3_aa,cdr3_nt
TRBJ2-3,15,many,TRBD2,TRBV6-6,CASSSLAGDTDTQYF,TGTGCCAGCAGTTCGCTAGCGGGGGACACAGATACGCAGTATTTT
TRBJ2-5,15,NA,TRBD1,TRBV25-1,CATSLRGGAGETQYF,TGTGCCACCAGCCTCCGAGGGGGCGCCGGGGAGACCCAGTACTTC
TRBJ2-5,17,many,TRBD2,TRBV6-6,CASTYTTSGGLLETQYF,TGTGCCAGCACCTATACGACTAGCGGGGGTTTGTTGGAGACCCAGTACTTC
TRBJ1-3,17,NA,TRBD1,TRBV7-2,CASSLAAGRGPGNTIYF,TGTGCCAGCAGCTTAGCGGCGGGAAGGGGGCCTGGAAACACCATATATTTT
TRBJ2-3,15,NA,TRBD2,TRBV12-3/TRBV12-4,CATFAGLAGEDTQYF,TGTGCCACCTTCGCGGGACTAGCGGGGGAGGATACGCAGTATTTT
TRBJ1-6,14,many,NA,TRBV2,CASSWDTLGSPLHF,TGTGCCAGCAGTTGGGACACCCTGGGGTCACCCCTCCACTTT
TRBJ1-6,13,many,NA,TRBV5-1,CASRWTENSPLHF,TGCGCCAGCCGTTGGACGGAGAATTCACCCCTCCACTTT
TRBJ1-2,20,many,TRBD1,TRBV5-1,CASSPKPGQGEGSPNYGYTF,TGCGCCAGCAGTCCGAAACCGGGACAGGGGGAAGGATCCCCCAACTATGGCTACACCTTC
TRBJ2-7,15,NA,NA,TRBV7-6,CASSLVASDTYEQYF,TGTGCCAGCAGCTTAGTGGCTAGCGACACCTACGAGCAGTACTTC
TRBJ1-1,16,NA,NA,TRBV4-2,CASSQDGAAMNTEAFF,TGTGCCAGCAGCCAAGATGGGGCGGCCATGAACACTGAAGCTTTCTTT
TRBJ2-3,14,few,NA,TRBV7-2,CASSLALTASTQYF,TGTGCCAGCAGCTTAGCGCTTACCGCTAGTACGCAGTATTTT
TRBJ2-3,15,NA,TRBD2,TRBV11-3,CASSPTSGATDTQYF,TGTGCCAGCAGCCCTACTAGCGGGGCAACAGATACGCAGTATTTT
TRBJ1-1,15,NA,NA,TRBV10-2,CAAGEQGDGDTEAFF,TGCGCAGCCGGGGAGCAAGGTGACGGTGACACTGAAGCTTTCTTT
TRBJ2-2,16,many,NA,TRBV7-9,CASSTTFPKNTGELFF,TGTGCCAGCAGCACGACATTCCCCAAGAACACCGGGGAGCTGTTTTTT
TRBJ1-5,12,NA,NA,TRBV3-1,CASSQDQQPQHF,TGTGCCAGCAGCCAAGATCAACAGCCCCAGCATTTT
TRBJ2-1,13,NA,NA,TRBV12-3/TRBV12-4,CAQGGGPYNEQFF,TGTGCCCAGGGGGGGGGCCCCTACAATGAGCAGTTCTTC
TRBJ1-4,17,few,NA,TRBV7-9,CASSLHGSDRTNEKLFF,TGTGCCAGCAGTCTTCATGGTAGCGACCGAACTAATGAAAAACTGTTTTTT
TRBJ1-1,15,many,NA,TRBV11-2,CASSLVAAGYSEAFF,TGTGCCAGCAGCTTAGTCGCTGCGGGGTACTCTGAAGCTTTCTTT
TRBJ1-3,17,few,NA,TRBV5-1,CASSLDKVGNSGNTIYF,TGCGCCAGCAGCTTGGATAAGGTCGGAAACTCTGGAAACACCATATATTTT
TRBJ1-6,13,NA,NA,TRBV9,CASSSSTGLPLHF,TGTGCCAGCAGCTCATCAACGGGGCTACCCCTCCACTTT
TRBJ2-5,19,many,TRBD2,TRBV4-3,CASSQDRLAGGRNQETQYF,TGCGCCAGCAGCCAAGATCGGCTAGCGGGGGGCAGAAACCAAGAGACCCAGTACTTC
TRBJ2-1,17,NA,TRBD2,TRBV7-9,CASSPRSLTSGGNEQFF,TGTGCCAGCAGTCCCCGCTCGCTCACTAGCGGGGGGAATGAGCAGTTCTTC
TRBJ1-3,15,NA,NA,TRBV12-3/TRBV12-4,CASETDRNSGNTIYF,TGTGCCAGCGAGACCGACAGAAACTCTGGAAACACCATATATTTT
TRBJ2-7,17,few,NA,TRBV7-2,CASSLAPISVYSGEQYF,TGTGCCAGCAGCTTAGCGCCAATTTCGGTCTACAGCGGCGAGCAGTACTTC
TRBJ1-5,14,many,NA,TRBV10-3,CAISGDSSNQPQHF,TGTGCCATCAGTGGAGACAGTAGCAATCAGCCCCAGCATTTT
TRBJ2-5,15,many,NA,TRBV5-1,CASAVGGGASETQYF,TGCGCCAGCGCCGTCGGTGGGGGGGCCTCCGAGACCCAGTACTTC
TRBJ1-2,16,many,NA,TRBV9,CASSVGPGPSNYGYTF,TGTGCCAGCAGCGTAGGGCCCGGCCCTTCGAACTATGGCTACACCTTC
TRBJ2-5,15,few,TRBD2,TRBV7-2,CASSLGLAKGETQYF,TGTGCCAGCAGCCTGGGACTAGCAAAGGGAGAGACCCAGTACTTC
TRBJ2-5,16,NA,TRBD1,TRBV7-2,CASSLALGTAKETQYF,TGTGCCAGCAGCTTAGCCCTAGGGACAGCGAAAGAGACCCAGTACTTC
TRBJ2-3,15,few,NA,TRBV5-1,CASSSVGSRTDTQYF,TGCGCCAGCAGCTCCGTGGGGAGCCGCACAGATACGCAGTATTTT
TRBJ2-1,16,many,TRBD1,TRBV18,CASSPMAGGKYGEQFF,TGTGCCAGCTCCCCGATGGCAGGGGGCAAATACGGTGAGCAGTTCTTC
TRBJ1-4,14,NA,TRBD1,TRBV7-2,CASSSGGGGEKLFF,TGTGCCAGCAGCTCAGGGGGCGGGGGTGAAAAACTGTTTTTT
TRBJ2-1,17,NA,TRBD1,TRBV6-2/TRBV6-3,CASSMGQGKSSYNEQFF,TGTGCCAGCAGTATGGGACAGGGGAAAAGCTCCTACAATGAGCAGTTCTTC
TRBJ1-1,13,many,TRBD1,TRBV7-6,CASSSYRGTEAFF,TGTGCCAGCAGCTCGTACAGGGGAACTGAAGCTTTCTTT
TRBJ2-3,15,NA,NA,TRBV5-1,CASSLSSQGWDTQYF,TGCGCCAGCAGCTTGTCGTCCCAGGGGTGGGATACGCAGTATTTT
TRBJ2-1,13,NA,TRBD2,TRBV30,CAWSSGPGGEQFF,TGTGCCTGGAGTTCAGGACCCGGGGGGGAGCAGTTCTTC
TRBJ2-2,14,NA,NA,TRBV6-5,CASSFQGLTGELFF,TGTGCCAGCAGTTTCCAGGGGCTGACCGGGGAGCTGTTTTTT
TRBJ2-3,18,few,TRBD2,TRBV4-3,CASSQESGLAERTDTQYF,TGCGCCAGCAGCCAGGAATCCGGACTAGCGGAACGCACAGATACGCAGTATTTT
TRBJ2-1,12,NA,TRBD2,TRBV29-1,CSGAGEYNEQFF,TGCAGCGGCGCGGGGGAGTACAATGAGCAGTTCTTC
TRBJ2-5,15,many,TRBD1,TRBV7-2,CASSPGTGGGETQYF,TGTGCCAGCAGCCCTGGGACAGGGGGCGGCGAGACCCAGTACTTC
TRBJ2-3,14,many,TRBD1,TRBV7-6,CASSWTGDTDTQYF,TGTGCCAGCAGCTGGACAGGGGACACAGATACGCAGTATTTT
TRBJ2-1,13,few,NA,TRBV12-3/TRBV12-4,CASTISRRSEQFF,TGTGCCAGCACTATAAGTAGGAGGAGTGAGCAGTTCTTC
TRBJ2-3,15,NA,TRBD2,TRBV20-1,CSASWSGGSTDTQYF,TGCAGTGCTAGCTGGAGCGGGGGGTCCACAGATACGCAGTATTTT
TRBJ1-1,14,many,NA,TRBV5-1,CASSSGQPNTEAFF,TGCGCCAGCAGCTCCGGACAGCCGAACACTGAAGCTTTCTTT
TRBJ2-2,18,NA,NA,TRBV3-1,CASSQGPHSPRNTGELFF,TGTGCCAGCAGCCAAGGCCCACACAGTCCCAGAAACACCGGGGAGCTGTTTTTT
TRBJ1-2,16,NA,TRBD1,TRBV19,CASRKYTGTANYGYTF,TGTGCCAGTAGAAAGTATACAGGGACAGCTAACTATGGCTACACCTTC
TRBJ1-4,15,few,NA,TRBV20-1,CSARDRASGHEKLFF,TGCAGTGCTAGGGACCGGGCCTCGGGGCATGAAAAACTGTTTTTT
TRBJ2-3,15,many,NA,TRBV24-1,CATSDPGTVTDTQYF,TGTGCCACCAGTGATCCTGGGACTGTCACAGATACGCAGTATTTT
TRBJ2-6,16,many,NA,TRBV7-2,CASSLPRYSGANVLTF,TGTGCCAGCAGCTTACCCCGGTATTCTGGGGCCAACGTCCTGACTTTC
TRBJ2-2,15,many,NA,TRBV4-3,CASSPRPVQSGELFF,TGCGCCAGCAGCCCACGACCAGTACAGTCCGGGGAGCTGTTTTTT
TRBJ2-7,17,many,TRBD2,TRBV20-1,CSARDLFASGGIYEQYF,TGCAGTGCTAGAGATCTCTTTGCTAGCGGGGGAATCTACGAGCAGTACTTC
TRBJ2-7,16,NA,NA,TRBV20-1,CSARDVPGGGSVEQYF,TGCAGTGCTAGAGATGTCCCCGGGGGCGGGTCGGTAGAGCAGTACTTC
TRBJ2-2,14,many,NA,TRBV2,CASKLEGLTGELFF,TGTGCCAGCAAACTCGAAGGGCTAACCGGGGAGCTGTTTTTT
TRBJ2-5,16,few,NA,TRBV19,CASSNPRDLGQETQYF,TGTGCCAGTAGTAACCCCCGGGACTTAGGCCAAGAGACCCAGTACTTC
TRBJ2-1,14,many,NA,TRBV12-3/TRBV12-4,CASSSWRENNEQFF,TGTGCCAGCAGTTCCTGGAGAGAGAACAATGAGCAGTTCTTC
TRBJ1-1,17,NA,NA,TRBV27,CASSLSIRGLQNTEAFF,TGTGCCAGCAGTTTGTCAATCCGGGGACTACAGAACACTGAAGCTTTCTTT
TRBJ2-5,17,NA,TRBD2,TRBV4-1,CASSQRYLAGEQETQYF,TGCGCCAGCAGCCAACGATATCTAGCGGGGGAGCAAGAGACCCAGTACTTC
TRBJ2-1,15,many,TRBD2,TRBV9,CASSVRGSSYNEQFF,TGTGCCAGCAGCGTTCGCGGGAGCTCCTACAATGAGCAGTTCTTC
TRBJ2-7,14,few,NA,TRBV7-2,CASSPSAGLYEQYF,TGTGCCAGCAGCCCATCAGCGGGTCTCTACGAGCAGTACTTC
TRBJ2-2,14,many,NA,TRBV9,CASSVAYLGGELFF,TGTGCCAGCAGCGTAGCCTACCTAGGCGGGGAGCTGTTTTTT